This TCR beta chain was recovered during a study of shared T cell receptors in the human thymus. CDR1 is WSHSY and CDR2 is SAAADI in the germline V gene. CDR3 size: 15 residues. Trimming cost V 3 bases and J 1 base, with 10 bases left between them. Libraries were prepared by immunoSEQ multiplex PCR; TCRdb keeps only in-frame clonotypes and omits some of them. The sample has 720,000 or so clones; approximately 85% are singletons. These records were also assigned to another study, of human thymus T cells. Turning to that study: Infants, healthy and Finnish, who were having corrective surgery for congenital heart defects served as donors. Thymus tissue for the work was resected from patients undergoing corrective heart surgery. Seemingly biased V and J gene usage marked thymic and blood repertoires. Unrelated people showed highly overlapping thymic repertoires, related research reported.

This chain joins TRBV10-2 and TRBJ2-1; D perhaps matches TRBD2 (5 bases). This clonotype originated in a girl in the first two years of life with a congenital heart defect. Input material: thymocytes. Here the CDR3 reads CASSDEGKSYNEQFF. CDR3 DNA: TGCGCCAGCAGTGATGAGGGCAAGTCCTACAATGAGCAGTTCTTC.